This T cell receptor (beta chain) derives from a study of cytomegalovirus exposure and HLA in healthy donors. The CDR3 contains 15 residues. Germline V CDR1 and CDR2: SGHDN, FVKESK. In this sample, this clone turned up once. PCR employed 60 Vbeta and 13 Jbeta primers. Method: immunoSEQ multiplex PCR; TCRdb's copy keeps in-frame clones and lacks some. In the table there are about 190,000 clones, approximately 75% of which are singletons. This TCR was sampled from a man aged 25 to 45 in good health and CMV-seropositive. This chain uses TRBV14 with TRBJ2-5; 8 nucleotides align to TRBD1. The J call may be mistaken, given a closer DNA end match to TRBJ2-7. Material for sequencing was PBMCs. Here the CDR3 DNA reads TGTGCCAGCAGCCAAGGGGCAGGGGGCTTCTACGAGCAGTACTTC. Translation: CASSQGAGGFYEQYF.